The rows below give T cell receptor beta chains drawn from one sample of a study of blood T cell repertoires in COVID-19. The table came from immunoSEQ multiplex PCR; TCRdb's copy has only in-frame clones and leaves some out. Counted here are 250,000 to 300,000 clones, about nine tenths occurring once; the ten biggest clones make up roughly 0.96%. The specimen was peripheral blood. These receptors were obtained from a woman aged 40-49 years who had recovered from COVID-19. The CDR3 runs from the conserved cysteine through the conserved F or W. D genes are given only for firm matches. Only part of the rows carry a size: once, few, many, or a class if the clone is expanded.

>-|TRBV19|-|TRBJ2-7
TGTGCCAGTAGTATAGACCCAGGGGCGAACTCCTACGAGCAGTACTTC
CASSIDPGANSYEQYF
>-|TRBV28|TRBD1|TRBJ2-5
TGTGCCAGCAGTTTCGGCGGGACAGGGGGCAGATATGAGACCCAGTACTTC
CASSFGGTGGRYETQYF
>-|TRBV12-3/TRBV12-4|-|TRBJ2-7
TGTGCCAGCAGTCCTACTAGTCGCGAGCAGTACTTC
CASSPTSREQYF
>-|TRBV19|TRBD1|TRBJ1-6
TGTGCCAGTAGTATTCCGGCAGGGGGGTCTTCACCCCTCCACTTT
CASSIPAGGSSPLHF
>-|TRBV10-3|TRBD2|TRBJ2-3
TGTGCCATCAGTGAGTCGATGTCAGGGCCAGCGGGGGCCAGCACAGATACGCAGTATTTT
CAISESMSGPAGASTDTQYF
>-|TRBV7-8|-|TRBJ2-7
TGTGCCAGCAGCTTAGTCCCCAGCTACGAGCAGTACTTC
CASSLVPSYEQYF
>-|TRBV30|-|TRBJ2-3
TGTGCCTGGAGGCGAGATACCCACCAGTATTTT
CAWRRDTHQYF
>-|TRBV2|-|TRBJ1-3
TGTGCCAGCAGTGCCCGGACTACCTCTGGAAACACCATATATTTT
CASSARTTSGNTIYF
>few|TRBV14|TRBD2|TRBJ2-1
TGTGCCAGCAGCCAACTAGCGGGGACCTACAATGAGCAGTTCTTC
CASSQLAGTYNEQFF
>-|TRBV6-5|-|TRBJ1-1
TGTGCCAGCAGTTACGAGTCCCCGAACACTGAAGCTTTCTTT
CASSYESPNTEAFF
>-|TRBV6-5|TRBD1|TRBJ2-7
TGTGCCAGCAGTTACTCGAGACAGGGGAGCTCCTACGAGCAGTACTTC
CASSYSRQGSSYEQYF
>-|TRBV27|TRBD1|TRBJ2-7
TGTGCCAGCAGGGACAGGGGGACGTCCTACGAGCAGTACTTC
CASRDRGTSYEQYF
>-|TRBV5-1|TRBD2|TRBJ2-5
TGCGCCAGCAGCTTGACTAGCGGAGAGACCCAGTACTTC
CASSLTSGETQYF
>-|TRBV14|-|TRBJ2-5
TGTGCCAGCAGCCAAGAAGGGCCCCTAGCGCAAGAGACCCAGTACTTC
CASSQEGPLAQETQYF
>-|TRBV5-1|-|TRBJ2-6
TGCGCCAGCAGCTTGGGTCGCTCTGGGGCCAACGTCCTGACTTTC
CASSLGRSGANVLTF
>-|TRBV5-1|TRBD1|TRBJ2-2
TGCGCCAGCAGCTCCTGGACAGGGGGCGACACCGGGGAGCTGTTTTTT
CASSSWTGGDTGELFF
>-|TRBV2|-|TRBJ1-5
TGTGCCATCCGCTACCATAGCAATCAGCCCCAGCATTTT
CAIRYHSNQPQHF
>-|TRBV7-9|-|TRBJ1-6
TGTGCCAGCAGCTCGGTTGCCTATAATTCACCCCTCCACTTT
CASSSVAYNSPLHF
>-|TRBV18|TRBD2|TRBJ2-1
TGTGCCAGCTCACCATGGGCTAGCGGAGACAATGAGCAGTTCTTC
CASSPWASGDNEQFF
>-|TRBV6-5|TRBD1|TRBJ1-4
TGTGCCAGCAGAACCATAGGGGGCGGAGAAAAACTGTTTTTT
CASRTIGGGEKLFF
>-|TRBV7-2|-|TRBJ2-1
TGTGCCAGCAGGTCTTACAATGAGCAGTTCTTC
CASRSYNEQFF
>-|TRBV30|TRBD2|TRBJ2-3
TGTGCCTGGAGTGTAGATGGGCTAGCGGGAGGGGGACGTACAGATACGCAGTATTTT
CAWSVDGLAGGGRTDTQYF
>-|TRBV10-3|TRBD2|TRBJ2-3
TGTGCCATCAGTGATAGGCTAGCGGGAGCGGGGCCGGCAGATACGCAGTATTTT
CAISDRLAGAGPADTQYF
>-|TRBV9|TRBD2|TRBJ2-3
TGTGCCAGCAGCGTAGGAACGGGAGGAGATACGCAGTATTTT
CASSVGTGGDTQYF
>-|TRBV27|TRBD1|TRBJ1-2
TGTGCCAGCAGTTTATCGCAGGGGGCGGTTTGGGGCTACACCTTC
CASSLSQGAVWGYTF
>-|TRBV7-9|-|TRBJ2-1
TGTGCCAGCAGCCCGTTTGGGCAGCTGTACAATGAGCAGTTCTTC
CASSPFGQLYNEQFF
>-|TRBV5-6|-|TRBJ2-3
TGTGCCAGCAGCGCCTTAGCGGAGCCGAGTTATACGCAGTATTTT
CASSALAEPSYTQYF
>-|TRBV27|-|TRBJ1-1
TGTGCCAGCAGTCCCCGGCCGGGGGGTGAAGCTTTCTTT
CASSPRPGGEAFF
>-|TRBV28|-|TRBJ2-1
TGTGCCAGCAGTCGTTCTAGCGATGAGCAGTTCTTC
CASSRSSDEQFF
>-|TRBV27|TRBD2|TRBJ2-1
TGTGCCAGCACTCTACTAGCGGGGTACAATGAGCAGTTCTTC
CASTLLAGYNEQFF
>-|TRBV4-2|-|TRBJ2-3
TGTGCCAGCAGCCTCCAAGAGGCGCCAGATACGCAGTATTTT
CASSLQEAPDTQYF
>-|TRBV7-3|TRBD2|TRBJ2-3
TGTGCCAGCAGCACCGTAGCGGGAAGTCTAACAGATACGCAGTATTTT
CASSTVAGSLTDTQYF
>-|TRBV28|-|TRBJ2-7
TGTGCCAGCAGTTTATCGGCGGGGCTCCCGGGCGAGCAGTACTTC
CASSLSAGLPGEQYF
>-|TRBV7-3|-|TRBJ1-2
TGTGCCAGCAGCTTAAAAGTGGGGCCTAACTATGGCTACACCTTC
CASSLKVGPNYGYTF
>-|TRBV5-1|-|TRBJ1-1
TGCGCCAGCAGCTCGGCGGGGGATAACACTGAAGCTTTCTTT
CASSSAGDNTEAFF
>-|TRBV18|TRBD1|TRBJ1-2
TGTGCCAGCTCACCACAGGGGGCGGGAGGCTACACCTTC
CASSPQGAGGYTF
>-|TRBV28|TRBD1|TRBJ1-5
TGTGCCAGCAGCCCGGGACAGGGAGATCAGCCCCAGCATTTT
CASSPGQGDQPQHF
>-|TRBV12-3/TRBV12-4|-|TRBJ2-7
TGTGCCAGCGCGCGGAATTTTAACGAGCAGTACTTC
CASARNFNEQYF
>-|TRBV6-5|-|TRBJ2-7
TGTGCCAGCAGGGGACTTTTAGACGGCGAGCAGTACTTC
CASRGLLDGEQYF
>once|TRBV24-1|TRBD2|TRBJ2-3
TGTGCCACCAGTGAGTTAGCGGGAGGAGCAGATACGCAGTATTTT
CATSELAGGADTQYF
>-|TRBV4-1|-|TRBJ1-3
TGCGCCAGCAGCCAAGTAGATACCAACACCATATATTTT
CASSQVDTNTIYF
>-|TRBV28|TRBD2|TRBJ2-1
TGTGCCAGCATAGCGGGGGGAACCTACAATGAGCAGTTCTTC
CASIAGGTYNEQFF
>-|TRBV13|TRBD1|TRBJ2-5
TGTGCCAGCAGCACCCAGACAGGGATTGAGACCCAGTACTTC
CASSTQTGIETQYF
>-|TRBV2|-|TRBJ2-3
TGTGCCAGCAGGGCGAGTTCTGGACAACACACAGATACGCAGTATTTT
CASRASSGQHTDTQYF
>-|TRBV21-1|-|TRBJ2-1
TGTGCCAGCAGCAAAGCTACTAGCGTCTACAATGAGCAGTTCTTC
CASSKATSVYNEQFF
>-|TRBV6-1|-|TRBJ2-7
TGTGCCAGCAGTGACCCTCAAAGCGGGTCCTACGAGCAGTACTTC
CASSDPQSGSYEQYF
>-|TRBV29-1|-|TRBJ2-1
TGCAGCGTTGCGTCGTACAATGAGCAGTTCTTC
CSVASYNEQFF
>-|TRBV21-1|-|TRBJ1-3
TGTGCCAGCAGCTCTTCAGCCCCGACAGGGGGAGCAGTCTCTGGAAACACCATATATTTT
CASSSSAPTGGAVSGNTIYF
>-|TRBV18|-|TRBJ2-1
TGTGCCAGCTCAATACCTAGCAGCTGGGACAATGAGCAGTTCTTC
CASSIPSSWDNEQFF
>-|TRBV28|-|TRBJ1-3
TGTGCCAGCAGCATGGACAGAAACACCATATATTTT
CASSMDRNTIYF
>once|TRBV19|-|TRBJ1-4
TGTGCCAGTACGTTGGCTGCAACTAATGAAAAACTGTTTTTT
CASTLAATNEKLFF
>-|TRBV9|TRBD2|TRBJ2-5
TGTGCCAGCAGCGAGACCCTAGCGGGAGGTTACCAGTACTTC
CASSETLAGGYQYF
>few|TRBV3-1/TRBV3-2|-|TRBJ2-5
TGTGCCAGCAGCCACAGGGGCGGGGAGACCCAGTACTTC
CASSHRGGETQYF
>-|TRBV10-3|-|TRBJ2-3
TGTGCCATCAGTGAAAAGCGACCATCCTTTGATTCTAGCACAGATACGCAGTATTTT
CAISEKRPSFDSSTDTQYF
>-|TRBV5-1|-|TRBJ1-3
TGCGCCAGCAGCGCGGGACTCCAGAGCTCTGGAAACACCATATATTTT
CASSAGLQSSGNTIYF
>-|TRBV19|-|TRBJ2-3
TGTGCCAGTAGTATAGATCTACGGGACTCCAATAGGCTTGATACGCAGTATTTT
CASSIDLRDSNRLDTQYF
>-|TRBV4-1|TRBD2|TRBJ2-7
TGCGCCAGCAGCCAAGCCCTTATAGCGGGATCCTACGAGCAGTACTTC
CASSQALIAGSYEQYF